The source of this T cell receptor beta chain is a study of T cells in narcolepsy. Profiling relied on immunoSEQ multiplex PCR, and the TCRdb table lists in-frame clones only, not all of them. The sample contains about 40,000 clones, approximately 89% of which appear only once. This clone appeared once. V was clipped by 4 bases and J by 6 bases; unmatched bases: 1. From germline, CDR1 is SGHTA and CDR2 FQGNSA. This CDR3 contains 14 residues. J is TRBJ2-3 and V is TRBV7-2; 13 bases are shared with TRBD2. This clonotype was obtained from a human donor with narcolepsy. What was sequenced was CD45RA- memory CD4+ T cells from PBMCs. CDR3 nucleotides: TGTGCCAGCAGCTCGGGACTAGCGGGGGATACGCAGTATTTT. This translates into CASSSGLAGDTQYF. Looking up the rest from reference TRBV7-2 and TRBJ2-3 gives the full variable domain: GAGVSQSPSNKVTEKGKDVELRCDPISGHTALYWYRQSLGQGLEFLIYFQGNSAPDKSGLPSDRFSAERTGGSVSTLTIQRTQQEDSAVYLCASSSGLAGDTQYFGPGTRLTVL.